This TCR beta chain came from a study of cytomegalovirus exposure and HLA in healthy donors (dated by TCRdb to 2016 to 2017). The study in broad terms: An earlier analysis of several hundred of the donors reported approximately 260 Gb of sequence data and 95 million to 130 million unique TCR beta sequences obtained from approximately 180 million T cells. To decide whether each TCR beta V gene segment behaved as functional or pseudogenic, an earlier analysis of several hundred of the donors relied on high-throughput TCR beta sequencing. In a later analysis, previously published TCR beta repertoires from 670 or so donors were re-analyzed and high-resolution HLA genotyping was added so that TCR occurrence patterns could be studied. Every repertoire in the discovery cohort had been generated on one and the same sequencing platform. Both class I and class II loci were covered by HLA typing, at four-digit resolution. The study aimed to test whether cataloging public T cell receptors could reveal signatures of past pathogen exposure. Among some 400 genotyped donors of the cohort, an average of about 220,000 unique TCR beta nucleotide sequences was sequenced per donor, of which 15% to 20% were non-productive. Besides the first cohort of 666 subjects, a separate validation cohort made up of 120 different subjects was used. A later genetic analysis used genome-wide SNP genotypes for about 55% of the 666 donors, treating that subset as a discovery cohort. In the later analysis, no new phenotypic data were used to find candidate immune exposures; instead, reliance was placed on TCR beta sequences and their occurrence across donors. An early release that covered fewer than 750 HLA-typed donors contained 250 to 350 gigabases of sequencing data and 85 million to 100 million unique TCR sequences. Donor age, sex, ethnicity and CMV serostatus were compiled alongside the repertoire data. Of the approximately 400 genotyped donors, over 80% were placed in the genetic ancestry cluster associated with self-reported Caucasian donors. Because of strong linkage in the cohort, roughly five DR-DQ haplotypes were treated as single units for association and clustering. The study used immunosequencing to profile the T cell repertoires of 666 subjects and linked those repertoires to cytomegalovirus serostatus. High-throughput TCR immunosequencing, statistical association of individual TCRs with disease status, and machine learning were combined to predict cytomegalovirus infection status. Typing coverage differed by locus: A, B, C, DRB1 and DQB1 were typed in roughly 629-630 donors, DQA1 in 500 to 550, DPA1 in 600 to 610, and DPB1 in 400 to 490.

With regard to this clone: Its antigen remains undetermined. Base qualities were left out, and no much larger clone turns up one base away.

The library was obtained by the immunoSEQ multiplex PCR assay. For the multiplex PCR, a mixture combining 60 forward primers for TCR Vbeta segments and 13 reverse primers for TCR Jbeta segments was used. The CDR3 region of rearranged TCR beta genes was amplified from genomic DNA with a multiplex PCR assay. The amplified TCR beta libraries were sequenced on the Illumina HiSeq System as 87-base-pair reads. The study's processing was this. Across the 700 or so repertoires, a later analysis counted tens of millions of unique TCR beta chains, 8.5 million to 12 million of which were shared by at least two donors. To remove PCR and sequencing errors, raw reads were error-corrected and collapsed into unique sequences using a nearest-neighbor algorithm that merged closely related sequences. V, D and J gene segments were assigned by aligning CDR3 sequences to IMGT reference sequences. For a sequence to be retained, at least a six-nucleotide match to both a V gene segment and a J gene segment was required. A rearrangement counted as productive if the CDR3 had no stop codons and remained in frame with V and J, and every other rearrangement counted as non-productive. Following IMGT convention, CDR3 was defined as the stretch from the second conserved V-encoded cysteine up to the conserved J-encoded phenylalanine. Sequences without an unambiguous match to a single V gene segment were excluded from the earlier analysis of about 600 of the donors. In an earlier analysis of a few hundred of the donors, V segments were called functional above 56.7% productive rearrangements and were called segregating when the between-donor standard deviation exceeded 5%. To diagnose cytomegalovirus status from the catalog of TCR beta chain sequences, a statistical classification framework was built. A later analysis assigned V and J genes by comparing TCR nucleotide sequences with IMGT/GENE-DB human TR gene sequences. A later analysis assigned CDR3 sequences and most-parsimonious VDJ recombination scenarios with the TCRdist pipeline. In a later analysis, each TCR beta chain was defined by its CDR3 amino acid sequence together with its V-gene family, and reads without a unique V-gene family were excluded. In a later analysis, approximately 590 highly shared, low-generation-probability nucleotide sequences were removed to address suspected cross-contamination and a sequencing artifact. In a later analysis, a clonal expansion index for each public chain was calculated from normalized within-repertoire ranks of inferred template counts. Generation probabilities in a later analysis came from a VDJ recombination model fitted to out-of-frame rearrangements, and those results were checked against IGoR. In a later analysis, TCR-TCR, TCR-HLA and TCR-CMV co-occurrence was scored with hypergeometric tests, and a repertoire-size bias correction was applied to TCR pairs. To estimate false discovery rates, a later analysis permuted the HLA or CMV assignments 20 times. A later analysis grouped co-occurring TCRs with DBSCAN, adding TCRdist sequence similarity when clustering within HLA-allele-positive subsets. Repertoires with fewer than 30,000 or more than 120,000 public chains were left out of co-occurrence clustering, as were a few repertoires with anomalous nucleotide sharing. Imported from immuneACCESS, the table was reduced by TCRdb to in-frame sequences with V and J called. These copies leave out some clones; in studies compared against another copy, an unresolved V gene accounts for under half, and the cause of the remainder is not known. That table is the source of V, J and clone size, and D and trimming were worked out from the DNA. The table for this sample lists about 300,000 clones; more than 80% of them were counted only once. The ten largest clones capture roughly 4% of the sample.

Summary of the overall study and its limitations: Seventeen rarely observed V segments, including chromosome 9 orphons, were excluded from the earlier analysis of about 600 of the donors because counts were too low. Cytomegalovirus status was reported to be diagnosed by the classifier with high specificity and sensitivity in both the original and validation cohorts. In a later genetic analysis, a missense DCLRE1C variant was associated with V-gene and J-gene trimming of TCR beta chains, and the association was replicated in an independent cohort. Broadly in line with IMGT annotations, most TCR beta V segments showed up in productive rearrangements about 90% or about 30% of the time in an earlier analysis of 450 to 750 of the donors. Immune exposure information for the cohort was limited to CMV serostatus. This cohort had only TCR beta chains sequenced, and the lack of alpha or paired-chain data limited which features could be detected. According to a later genetic analysis, donors in an Asian-associated ancestry cluster had fewer N-insertions in productive TCRs than the roughly 660-donor mean. At a false discovery rate of 0.05, a later analysis linked around 15,000 TCR beta sequences to specific HLA alleles. When HLA alleles, especially DR and DQ, strongly co-occurred, TCR associations were difficult to assign to individual alleles. Sequencing depth was assumed to be roughly uniform across donors in the presence/absence analyses, though that assumption may not hold. In a later analysis, HLA-associated TCR beta chains showed more clonal expansion and lower generation probabilities than non-associated chains that were equally common. According to the authors, the approach could potentially be generalized to other disease states and immunological phenotypes. In vitro tests confirmed that a few of the cytomegalovirus-associated TCR beta chains recognize cytomegalovirus antigens. Correlated functional status among segregating V segments might be attributable to linkage disequilibrium, but an unknown experimental factor could not be ruled out. Several of the top co-occurrence clusters appeared to be linked to parvovirus B19, influenza, CMV and Epstein-Barr virus, according to a later analysis. A total of around 150 TCR beta chains were listed by the study as associated with cytomegalovirus. Most TCR sequences were observed very rarely across donors, whereas some public TCRs were present in many individuals. In a later analysis, most CMV-associated TCR beta chains were found to appear HLA-restricted, with HLA associations seemingly driven largely by CMV exposure. According to a later analysis, TCR association rates differed among HLA loci, with DRB1 alleles showing the most associated TCRs and HLA-C alleles showing the fewest. The 87-base-pair reads could not distinguish some IMGT-functional V segments, including TRBV6-2 and TRBV6-3, so those segments were excluded. A further reported finding was that TCR beta sequences accurately predicted the HLA-A and HLA-B alleles for most subjects in the first cohort. A group of highly shared sequence variants was considered likely to be a technical artifact of the sequencing pipeline. Because some donors lacked HLA typing at each locus, the association tests relied only on the typed subset.

In total, 630 or so healthy bone marrow donors made up the cohort. All cohort members were sampled while nominally healthy, although unrecorded immune exposures were likely present. The donor was CMV seropositive and was included in the group of approximately 300 seropositive cohort members. A peripheral blood sample was collected from each donor, and TCR beta sequencing was performed on peripheral blood mononuclear cells. The Qiagen DNeasy Blood Extraction Kit was used to extract genomic DNA from the blood cell samples. The CDR3 covers 17 residues, taking in both the cysteine and the phenylalanine. The entry retains the CDR3 DNA only, 51 bases that are in frame from base 1. The germline V and J ends show losses of 3 bases and 6 bases respectively, and no gene match explains 13 bases of the junction. From the germline V gene, CDR1 is KGHSH and CDR2 is LQKENI.

The chain is made from TRBV18 and TRBJ2-3; 9 bases in between match TRBD2. The material sequenced was PBMCs. The receptor was derived from a man aged 35 to 55 in good health and CMV-seropositive. CDR3 protein: CASSPYLAGGPGDTQYF. The bases are TGTGCCAGCTCACCTTATCTCGCGGGAGGGCCGGGGGATACGCAGTATTTT. This CDR3, with the reference TRBV18 and TRBJ2-3 proteins standing in past its ends, gives the full variable domain NAGVMQNPRHLVRRRGQEARLRCSPMKGHSHVYWYRQLPEEGLKFMVYLQKENIIDESGMPKERFSAEFPKEGPSILRIQQVVRGDSAAYFCASSPYLAGGPGDTQYFGPGTRLTVL.